These 30 T cell receptor beta chains came from one sample sequenced in a study of early T cells in non-severe SARS-CoV-2 infection. A single record per CDR3 protein comes from TCRdb applying MiXCR to the 5' RACE reads. The table lists some 48,000 distinct CDR3 sequences, about 4.1% of them singletons. Material: whole blood. The source of these receptors is an adult who was a healthcare worker with PCR-confirmed SARS-CoV-2 infection or an uninfected control (not recorded which).

This clonotype was observed many times. As DNA, the CDR3 is TGTGCCAGCAGCCAAGGGACTCACAGGAGCTCCTACGAGCAGTACTTC. It encodes CASSQGTHRSSYEQYF. V gene TRBV4-2 combines with J gene TRBJ2-7; D possibly uses TRBD1 or TRBD2 (5 bases each). CDR3 length equals 16 residues. Trimming took off 1 base at V and 0 bases at J, with 13 bases between the two ends. CDR1 is LGHNA and CDR2 is YNFKEQ in the germline V gene.

This clonotype came up many times. This chain uses TRBV6-1 with TRBJ2-1, with D maybe TRBD1 (6 bases). The CDR3 is made up of 14 amino acids. CDR1 MNHNS and CDR2 SASEGT come from the germline V gene. V lost 2 bases, J lost 6 bases, and 11 bases lay in between. CDR3 DNA sequence: TGTGCCAGCAGTGAAAACAGGGTGCCCAATGAGCAGTTCTTC. Translating it yields CASSENRVPNEQFF.

This rearrangement joins TRBV6-1 to TRBJ2-1; TRBD1 agrees at 9 bases. Germline lookup yields CDR1 MNHNS and CDR2 SASEGT. This CDR3 has 11 amino acids. The CDR3 sequence: CAGQGFCEQFF. CDR3 coding DNA: TGTGCGGGACAGGGATTTTGTGAGCAGTTCTTC.

This clonotype showed up many times. The V gene is TRBV27, the J gene TRBJ2-7, with a possible D match to TRBD1 (5 bases). V was trimmed by 2 bases and J by 4 bases, leaving 12 bases between them. Per the germline V gene, CDR1 is MNHEY and CDR2 is SMNVEV (reference sequence). This CDR3 spans 14 amino acids. CDR3 region: CASSLSPDSYEQYF. The CDR3 nucleotides are TGTGCCAGCAGTTTAAGTCCCGACAGTTACGAGCAGTACTTC.

This clonotype was counted many times. This chain connects TRBV7-2 to TRBJ2-3; D may be TRBD2 (5 bases). Germline CDR1 SGHTA, CDR2 FQGNSA. V lost 2 bases to trimming and J lost 4 bases, with 10 bases between them. The CDR3 is 14 amino acids. CDR3 nucleotides: TGTGCCAGCAGCTTAACGAGGGTCGCAGATACGCAGTATTTT. Translated: CASSLTRVADTQYF. Looking up the rest from reference TRBV7-2 and TRBJ2-3 gives the full variable domain: GAGVSQSPSNKVTEKGKDVELRCDPISGHTALYWYRQSLGQGLEFLIYFQGNSAPDKSGLPSDRFSAERTGGSVSTLTIQRTQQEDSAVYLCASSLTRVADTQYFGPGTRLTVL.

This clonotype was picked up many times. The chain joins TRBV12-5 to TRBJ2-5, with D unclear. Trimming removed 2 bases at V and 1 base at J, with 2 bases between. Germline V gene lookup returns CDR1 LGHNT and CDR2 FRNRAP. The CDR3 sequence is 12 residues long. The CDR3 loop is CASGLSQETQYF. CDR3 DNA: TGTGCTAGTGGTTTGAGCCAAGAGACCCAGTACTTC.

This clonotype was detected ten times or more. The chain couples TRBV7-9 to TRBJ1-1; D ambiguous. Germline-derived CDR1 and CDR2 are SEHNR and FQNEAQ (reference sequence). V lost 0 bases to trimming and J lost 7 bases, with 18 bases between them. The CDR3 consists of 16 residues. For the CDR3, the DNA is TGTGCCAGCAGCTTAGCGCTTGGAGCGCCCACCTTTGAAGCTTTCTTT. It codes for CASSLALGAPTFEAFF. Using reference TRBV7-9 and TRBJ1-1 for the parts outside the CDR3, the full variable domain is DTGVSQNPRHKITKRGQNVTFRCDPISEHNRLYWYRQTLGQGPEFLTYFQNEAQLEKSRLLSDRFSAERPKGSFSTLEIQRTEQGDSAMYLCASSLALGAPTFEAFFGQGTRLTVV.

In its sample, this clonotype was seen many times. The chain uses TRBV12-5 and TRBJ2-1; 16 positions match TRBD2. The J segment lost 9 bases and the V segment lost 4 bases, leaving 21 bases of the junction unmatched. This CDR3 spans 21 amino acids. From germline, CDR1 is LGHNT and CDR2 FRNRAP. CDR3 DNA sequence: TGTGCTAGTGGTTCGATCCCACTACCGGGACTAGCGGGAGGGCCGGGCTTTGAGCAGTTCTTC. It translates to CASGSIPLPGLAGGPGFEQFF.

The chain uses TRBV2 and TRBJ2-7; D may be TRBD2 (5 bases). The ends were cut back, 2 bases at V and 0 bases at J, with 11 bases in the middle. The CDR3 extends over 15 amino acids. Per the germline V gene, CDR1 is SNHLY and CDR2 is FYNNEI. CDR3 DNA sequence: TGTGCCAGCAGTGAAAGCGGCAGCAGCTCCTACGAGCAGTACTTC. It encodes CASSESGSSSYEQYF.

This clonotype came up many times. The genes are TRBV5-1 and TRBJ2-1; D may be TRBD2 (6 bases). The germline gives CDR1 SGHRS, CDR2 YFSETQ. This CDR3 comprises 15 residues. Between the trimmed V and J ends, which lost 3 bases and 2 bases, there was a span of 12 bases. The CDR3 sequence: CASSSGESPYNEQFF. The CDR3 nucleotides are TGCGCCAGCAGCTCGGGGGAAAGCCCCTACAATGAGCAGTTCTTC.

This clonotype was recorded at least ten times. V is TRBV2 and J is TRBJ2-7; maybe TRBD1 (7 bases). The germline CDR1 and CDR2 sequences are SNHLY and FYNNEI. The CDR3 is made up of 14 amino acids. V was cut by 5 bases and J by 2 bases, with 13 bases left in between. Here the CDR3 DNA reads TGTGCCAGCAGTCAGGGGGGCCGTGCCTACGAGCAGTACTTC. Protein sequence: CASSQGGRAYEQYF.

CDR3 sequence (DNA): TGTGCCAGTAGACAGGGTTCTGGGGCCAACGTCCTGACTTTC. It specifies CASRQGSGANVLTF. The V gene is TRBV19, the J gene TRBJ2-6; TRBD1 is a possible D gene (6 bases). The CDR3 runs 14 residues. Germline CDR1 and CDR2: LNHDA and SQIVND (reference sequence). Deletions cut 6 bases from V and 1 base from J, with 7 bases between. The whole variable domain, remainder taken from reference TRBV19 and TRBJ2-6, is DGGITQSPKYLFRKEGQNVTLSCEQNLNHDAMYWYRQDPGQGLRLIYYSQIVNDFQKGDIAEGYSVSREKKESFPLTVTSAQKNPTAFYLCASRQGSGANVLTFGAGSRLTVL.

This clonotype has ten or more counts. The chain uses TRBV29-1 and TRBJ1-1; 12 bases map to TRBD1. Germline loops: CDR1 SQVTM, CDR2 ANQGSEA. V dropped 6 bases and J dropped 11; count of bases not matched to a gene: 4. The CDR3 runs to 11 residues. The CDR3 DNA follows: TGCAGCGTGGGGACAGGGGGCTCGGCTTTCTTT. Protein sequence: CSVGTGGSAFF.

As to this clonotype: This could be a read error, since a much larger clone is one nucleotide away. This chain links TRBV27 with TRBJ2-7; either TRBD1 or TRBD2 may fit D (6 bases each). The CDR3 loop spans 14 amino acids. The germline gives CDR1 MNHEY, CDR2 SMNVEV (reference sequence). Here the CDR3 DNA reads TGTGCCAGCAGTCCACAGGGACTTTCCTACGAGCTGTACTTC. This translates into CASSPQGLSYELYF.

About this clonotype itself: Relative to the germline gene, one junction end is altered; a read error may explain this. This chain uses TRBV7-6 with TRBJ1-2; no definite D call. The germline CDR1 and CDR2 sequences are SGHVS and FNYEAQ. This CDR3 comprises 13 residues. CDR3 residues: CTSSYQINYGYTF. The DNA of the CDR3 is TGTACCAGCAGCTATCAGATAAACTATGGCTACACCTTC.

This clonotype has ten or more counts. This chain links TRBV4-2 with TRBJ2-3; a weak D match, TRBD2 (6 bases). The V end was cut by 0 bases, the J end by 1 base, with 8 bases between. The CDR3 sequence is 15 residues long. The germline V gene has CDR1 LGHNA and CDR2 YNFKEQ. The chain's CDR3 is CASSQEDYGTDTQYF. The CDR3 bases are TGTGCCAGCAGCCAAGAGGACTACGGCACAGATACGCAGTATTTT.

Notes on this clonotype: Just one base apart from a much larger clone, this may be a read error. This chain links TRBV7-2 with TRBJ2-3; 10 bases match TRBD2. The CDR3 length is 18 residues. From germline, CDR1 is SGHTA and CDR2 FQGNSA. For the CDR3, the DNA is TGTGCCAGCAGCTTAGTCGGAGCTAGCGGGAGAGCGGCAGATACGCTGTATTTT. Its translation is CASSLVGASGRAADTLYF.

This clonotype was counted ten times or more. The chain uses TRBV7-6 and TRBJ2-2; 7 positions match TRBD1. The V gene's germline CDR1 is SGHVS and CDR2 FNYEAQ. Germline trimming cut 1 base from V and 5 bases from J; bases unmatched to any gene: 4. The CDR3 is 15 residues long. CDR3 sequence (DNA): TGTGCCAGCAGCTTAGAGGGGGCTTGGACCGGGGAGCTGTTTTTT. It translates to CASSLEGAWTGELFF.

The sample holds many counts of this clonotype. The rearrangement joins TRBV13 to TRBJ2-7, with D maybe TRBD2 (5 bases). Trimming stripped 5 bases from V and 2 bases from J, with 13 bases between. The CDR3 covers 14 residues. Germline values: CDR1 PRHDT, CDR2 FYEKMQ (reference sequence). CDR3 nucleotides: TGTGCCAGCAGCGTGGACTCATCAACCTACGAGCAGTACTTC. The encoded protein is CASSVDSSTYEQYF.

This clonotype occurred many times. This chain uses TRBV20-1 with TRBJ2-5, with 11 bases matching TRBD2. Losses at the gene ends were 1 base for V and 4 bases for J; bases not matched to a gene: 2. The CDR3 loop spans 14 amino acids. Germline loops: CDR1 DFQATT, CDR2 SNEGSKA (reference sequence). The CDR3, as DNA: TGCAGTGCTAGAGTACTAGCGGGAGTAGAGACCCAGTACTTC. As protein: CSARVLAGVETQYF.

This clonotype was detected ten times or more. This chain links TRBV12-3 or TRBV12-4 with TRBJ2-3, with D possibly matching TRBD1 (6 bases). V was clipped by 6 bases and J by 3 bases, with 10 bases between them. This CDR3 has 13 amino acids. In nucleotides, the CDR3 is TGTGCCAGCAGAGCCGGGACAACAGATACGCAGTATTTT. This encodes CASRAGTTDTQYF.

Many counts were recorded for this clonotype. The chain is built from TRBV19 and TRBJ2-1; D gene unclear. Between the trimmed V and J ends, which lost 0 bases and 0 bases, there was a span of 9 bases. This CDR3 contains 16 residues. Germline V lookup: CDR1 LNHDA, CDR2 SQIVND (reference sequence). CDR3 nucleotides: TGTGCCAGTAGTATAGAGAGCGTGAGCTCCTACAATGAGCAGTTCTTC. This encodes CASSIESVSSYNEQFF.

This clonotype was recorded at least ten times. The genes are TRBV2 and TRBJ2-3; perhaps TRBD1 as D (6 bases). The CDR3 runs 12 residues. V was shortened by 8 bases and J by 6 bases, with 12 bases between the two germline ends. From germline, CDR1 is SNHLY and CDR2 FYNNEI. CDR3 sequence reads: CASARGADTQYF. CDR3 coding DNA: TGTGCCAGCGCCAGGGGCGCGGATACGCAGTATTTT.

Many counts were recorded for this clonotype. V is TRBV7-8 and J is TRBJ2-1, with TRBD2 identical over 9 bases. There are 15 residues in the CDR3. Germline loops: CDR1 SGHVS, CDR2 FQNEAQ. V lost 6 bases to trimming and J lost 3 bases; unmatched junction nucleotides: 6. The CDR3 region has the DNA TGTGCCAGCAGGACCGGGACTAGCTACTACAATGAGCAGTTCTTC. Its translation is CASRTGTSYYNEQFF.

The CDR3 here is CASETGGGYYEQYF. The CDR3 DNA reads as TGTGCCAGCGAAACCGGCGGGGGATACTACGAGCAGTACTTC. The chain carries TRBV7-9 and TRBJ2-7; 7 nucleotides line up with TRBD2. Germline V lookup: CDR1 SEHNR, CDR2 FQNEAQ (reference sequence). Trimming took 8 bases from V and 3 from J; bases not matched to a gene: 10. This CDR3 comprises 14 residues.

This clonotype was picked up many times. The chain carries TRBV2 and TRBJ1-5; 9 bases align to TRBD1. Germline CDR1 SNHLY, CDR2 FYNNEI. The CDR3 covers 14 residues. V shed 8 bases and J 6 bases; nucleotides not matched to a gene: 8. The CDR3 DNA is TGTGCCAGCGGCCGACAGGGGGGAAGTCAGCCCCAGCATTTT. As protein: CASGRQGGSQPQHF.

V is TRBV7-6 and J is TRBJ2-7, with 7 bases fitting TRBD2. Trimming removed 4 bases from V and 0 bases from J; junction bases left unmatched: 3. There are 14 residues in the CDR3. Germline CDR1 reads SGHVS; CDR2 reads FNYEAQ. For the CDR3, the DNA is TGTGCCAGCAGCTCGGGGGACTACTCCTACGAGCAGTACTTC. Protein: CASSSGDYSYEQYF. Combining the CDR3 with reference TRBV7-6 and TRBJ2-7 gives the whole variable domain GAGVSQSPRYKVTKRGQDVALRCDPISGHVSLYWYRQALGQGPEFLTYFNYEAQQDKSGLPNDRFSAERPEGSISTLTIQRTEQRDSAMYRCASSSGDYSYEQYFGPGTRLTVT.

This clonotype was seen a handful of times. The chain uses TRBV20-1 and TRBJ2-1; D uncertain. Trimming shortened V by 2 bases and J by 8 bases, and 16 bases separated the two germline ends. This CDR3 region has 14 residues. CDR1 and CDR2 from the germline V gene are DFQATT and SNEGSKA (reference sequence). CDR3 bases: TGCAGTGCTAGACCCGTAGGATGGGCGGATGAGCAGTTCTTC. It specifies CSARPVGWADEQFF.

This clonotype was picked up many times. The chain uses TRBV5-6 and TRBJ2-2; D gene unclear. The length of the CDR3 is 14 residues. In germline, CDR1 is SGHDT, CDR2 YYEEEE. The germline V and J ends were trimmed by 0 bases and 5 bases, with 8 bases remaining between them. CDR3 in amino acids: CASSLEQTTGELFF. CDR3 DNA: TGTGCCAGCAGCTTGGAACAGACTACCGGGGAGCTGTTTTTT.

The table lists this clonotype with many counts. The chain has TRBV7-9 and TRBJ2-3; D remains ambiguous. V was pared by 3 bases and J by 0 bases, with 7 bases between. The CDR3 sequence is 14 residues long. CDR1 and CDR2 (germline): SEHNR, FQNEAQ (reference sequence). Here the CDR3 reads CASSLGTSTDTQYF. The CDR3 coding sequence is TGTGCCAGCAGCTTGGGCACTAGCACAGATACGCAGTATTTT.